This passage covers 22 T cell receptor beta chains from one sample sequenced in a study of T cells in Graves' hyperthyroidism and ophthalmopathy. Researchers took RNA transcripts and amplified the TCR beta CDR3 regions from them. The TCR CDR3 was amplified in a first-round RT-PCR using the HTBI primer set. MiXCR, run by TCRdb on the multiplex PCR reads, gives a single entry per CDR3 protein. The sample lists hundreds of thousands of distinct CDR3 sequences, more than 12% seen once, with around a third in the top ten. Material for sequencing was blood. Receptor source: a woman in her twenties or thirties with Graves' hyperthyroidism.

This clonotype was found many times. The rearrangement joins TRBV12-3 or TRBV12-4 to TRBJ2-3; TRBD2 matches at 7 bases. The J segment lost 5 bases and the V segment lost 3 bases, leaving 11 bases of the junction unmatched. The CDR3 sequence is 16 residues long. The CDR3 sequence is CASSFSGGLEGDTQYF. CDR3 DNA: TGTGCCAGCAGTTTTTCTGGAGGACTAGAAGGAGATACGCAGTATTTT.

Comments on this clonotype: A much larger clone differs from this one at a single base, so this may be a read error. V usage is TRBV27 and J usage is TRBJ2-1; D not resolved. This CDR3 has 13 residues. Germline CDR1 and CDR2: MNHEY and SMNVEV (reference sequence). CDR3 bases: TGTGACAGCAGTTTGTACCTAAGTGATGAGCAGTTCTTC. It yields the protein CDSSLYLSDEQFF.

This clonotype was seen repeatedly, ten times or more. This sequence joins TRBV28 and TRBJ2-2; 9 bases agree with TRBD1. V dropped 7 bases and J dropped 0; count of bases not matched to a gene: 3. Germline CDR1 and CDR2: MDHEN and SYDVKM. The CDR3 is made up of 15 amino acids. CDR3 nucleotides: TGTGCCAGCACCCGGGACAGGGCGAACACCGGGGAGCTGTTTTTT. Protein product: CASTRDRANTGELFF.

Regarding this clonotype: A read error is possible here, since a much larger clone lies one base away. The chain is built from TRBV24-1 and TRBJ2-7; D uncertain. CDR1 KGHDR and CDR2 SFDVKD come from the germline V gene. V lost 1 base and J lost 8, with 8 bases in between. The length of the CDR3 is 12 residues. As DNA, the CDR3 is TGTGCCACCAGTGATTTCTCTAACAAGCAGTACTTC. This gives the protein CATSDFSNKQYF.

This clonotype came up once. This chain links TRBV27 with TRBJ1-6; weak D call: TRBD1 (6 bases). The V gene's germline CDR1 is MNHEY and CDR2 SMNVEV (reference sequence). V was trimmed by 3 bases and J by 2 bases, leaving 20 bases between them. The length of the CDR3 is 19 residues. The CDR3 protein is CASSFPGHQSGPYNSPLHF. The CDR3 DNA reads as TGTGCCAGCAGTTTCCCGGGACACCAGTCCGGGCCCTATAATTCACCCCTCCACTTT.

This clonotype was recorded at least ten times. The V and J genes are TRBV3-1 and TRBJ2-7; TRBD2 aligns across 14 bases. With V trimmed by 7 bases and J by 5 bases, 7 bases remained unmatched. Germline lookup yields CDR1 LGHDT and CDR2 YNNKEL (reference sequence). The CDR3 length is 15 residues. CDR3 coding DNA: TGTGCCAGCACAGGGACTAGCGGGAGAGTCGACGAGCAGTACTTC. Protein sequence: CASTGTSGRVDEQYF.

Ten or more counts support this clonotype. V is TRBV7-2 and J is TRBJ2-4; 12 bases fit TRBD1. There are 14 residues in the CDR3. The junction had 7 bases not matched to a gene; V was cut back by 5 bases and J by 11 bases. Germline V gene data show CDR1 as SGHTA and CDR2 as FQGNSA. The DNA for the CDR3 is TGTGCCAGCAGCCCCCGGGACAGGGGGCGCGTTCAGTACTTC. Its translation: CASSPRDRGRVQYF.

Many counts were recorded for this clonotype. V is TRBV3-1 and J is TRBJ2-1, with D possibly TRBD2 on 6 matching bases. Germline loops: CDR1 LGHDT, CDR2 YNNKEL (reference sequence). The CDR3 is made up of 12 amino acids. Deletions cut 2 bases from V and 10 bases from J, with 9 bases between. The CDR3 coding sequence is TGTGCCAGCAGCCAATTCCGGGGGGAGCAGTTCTTC. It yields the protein CASSQFRGEQFF.

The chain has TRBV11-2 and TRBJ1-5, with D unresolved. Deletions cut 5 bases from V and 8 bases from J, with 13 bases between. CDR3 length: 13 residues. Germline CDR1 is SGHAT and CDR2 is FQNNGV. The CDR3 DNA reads TGTGCCAGCAGCCTCGGAGGGAACGAGCCCCAGCATTTT. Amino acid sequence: CASSLGGNEPQHF. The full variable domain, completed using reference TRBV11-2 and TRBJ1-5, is EAGVAQSPRYKIIEKRQSVAFWCNPISGHATLYWYQQILGQGPKLLIQFQNNGVVDDSQLPKDRFSAERLKGVDSTLKIQPAKLEDSAVYLCASSLGGNEPQHFGDGTRLSIL.

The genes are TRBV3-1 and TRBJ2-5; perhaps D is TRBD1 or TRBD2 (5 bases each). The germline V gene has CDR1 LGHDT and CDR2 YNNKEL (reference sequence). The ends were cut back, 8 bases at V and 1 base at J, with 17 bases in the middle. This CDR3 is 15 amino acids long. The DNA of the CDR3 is TGTGCCAGCGCCACGGGGCGGTTAATCCAAGAGACCCAGTACTTC. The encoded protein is CASATGRLIQETQYF.

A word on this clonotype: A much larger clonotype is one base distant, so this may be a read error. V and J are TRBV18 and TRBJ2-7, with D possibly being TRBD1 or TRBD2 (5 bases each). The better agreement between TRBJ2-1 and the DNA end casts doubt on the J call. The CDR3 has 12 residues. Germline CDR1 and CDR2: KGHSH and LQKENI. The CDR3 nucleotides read TGTGCCAGCTCACCGACAGACTACGAGCAGTTCTTC. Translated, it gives CASSPTDYEQFF.

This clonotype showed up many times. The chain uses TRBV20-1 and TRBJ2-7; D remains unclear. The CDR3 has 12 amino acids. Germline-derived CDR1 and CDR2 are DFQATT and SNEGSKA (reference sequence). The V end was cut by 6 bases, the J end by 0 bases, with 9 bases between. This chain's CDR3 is CSAVTSSYEQYF. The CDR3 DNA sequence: TGCAGTGCGGTCACCAGCTCCTACGAGCAGTACTTC.

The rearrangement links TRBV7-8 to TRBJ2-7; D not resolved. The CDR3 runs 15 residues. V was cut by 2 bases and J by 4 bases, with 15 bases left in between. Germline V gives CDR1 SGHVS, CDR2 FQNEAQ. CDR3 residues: CASSLTLVGLYEQYF. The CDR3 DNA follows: TGTGCCAGCAGCTTAACATTGGTAGGGTTGTACGAGCAGTACTTC.

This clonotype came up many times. The CDR3 protein is CASSDNRNTEAFF. The CDR3, as DNA: TGTGCCAGCAGTGACAACAGGAACACTGAAGCTTTCTTT. The rearrangement links TRBV6-1 to TRBJ1-1; D call uncertain. The CDR3 consists of 13 residues. Deletions cut 3 bases from V and 1 base from J, with 6 bases between. Germline V lookup: CDR1 MNHNS, CDR2 SASEGT.

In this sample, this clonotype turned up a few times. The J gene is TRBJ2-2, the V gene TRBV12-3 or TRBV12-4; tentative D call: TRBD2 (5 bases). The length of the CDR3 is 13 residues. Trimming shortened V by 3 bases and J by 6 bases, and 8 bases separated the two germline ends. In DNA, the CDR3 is TGTGCCAGCAGTTTCTGGGAGTCCGGGGAGCTGTTTTTT. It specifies CASSFWESGELFF.

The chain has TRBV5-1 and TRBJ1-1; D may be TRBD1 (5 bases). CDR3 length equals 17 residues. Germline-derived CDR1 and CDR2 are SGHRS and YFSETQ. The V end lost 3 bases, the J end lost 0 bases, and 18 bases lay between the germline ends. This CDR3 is CASSSKFPEDMNTEAFF. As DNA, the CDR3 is TGCGCCAGCAGCTCCAAGTTCCCCGAGGACATGAACACTGAAGCTTTCTTT. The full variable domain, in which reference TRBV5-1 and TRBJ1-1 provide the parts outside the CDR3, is KAGVTQTPRYLIKTRGQQVTLSCSPISGHRSVSWYQQTPGQGLQFLFEYFSETQRNKGNFPGRFSGRQFSNSRSEMNVSTLELGDSALYLCASSSKFPEDMNTEAFFGQGTRLTVV.

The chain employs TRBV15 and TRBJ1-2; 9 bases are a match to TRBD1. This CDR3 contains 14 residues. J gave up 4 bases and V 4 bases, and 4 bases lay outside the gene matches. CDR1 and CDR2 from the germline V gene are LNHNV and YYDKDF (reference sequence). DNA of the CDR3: TGTGCCACCAGCATGAGACAGGGGGGCTATGGCTACACCTTC. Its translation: CATSMRQGGYGYTF.

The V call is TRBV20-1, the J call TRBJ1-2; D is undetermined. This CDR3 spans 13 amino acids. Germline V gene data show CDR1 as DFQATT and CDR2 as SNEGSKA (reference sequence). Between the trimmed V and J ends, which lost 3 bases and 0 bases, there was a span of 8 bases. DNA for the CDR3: TGCAGTGCTAGCTGGGCTTCTAACTATGGCTACACCTTC. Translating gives CSASWASNYGYTF.

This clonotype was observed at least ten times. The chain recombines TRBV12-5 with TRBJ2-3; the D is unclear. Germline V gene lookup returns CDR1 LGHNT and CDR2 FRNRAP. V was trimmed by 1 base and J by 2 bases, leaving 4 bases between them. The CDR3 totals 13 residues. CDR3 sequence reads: CASGLGLTDTQYF. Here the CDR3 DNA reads TGTGCTAGTGGTTTGGGACTCACAGATACGCAGTATTTT. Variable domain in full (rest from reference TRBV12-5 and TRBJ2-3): DARVTQTPRHKVTEMGQEVTMRCQPILGHNTVFWYRQTMMQGLELLAYFRNRAPLDDSGMPKDRFSAEMPDATLATLKIQPSEPRDSAVYFCASGLGLTDTQYFGPGTRLTVL.

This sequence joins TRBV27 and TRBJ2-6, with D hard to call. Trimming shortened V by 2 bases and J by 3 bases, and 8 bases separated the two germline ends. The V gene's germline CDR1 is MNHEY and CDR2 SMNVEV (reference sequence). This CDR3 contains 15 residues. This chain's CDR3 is CASSLTWVGANVLTF. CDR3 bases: TGTGCCAGCAGTTTAACATGGGTTGGGGCCAACGTCCTGACTTTC.

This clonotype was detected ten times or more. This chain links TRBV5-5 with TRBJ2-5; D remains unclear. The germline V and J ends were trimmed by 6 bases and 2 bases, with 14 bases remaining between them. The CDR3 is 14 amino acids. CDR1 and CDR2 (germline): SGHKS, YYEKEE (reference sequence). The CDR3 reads CASTPGPNQETQYF. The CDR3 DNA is TGTGCCAGCACCCCAGGCCCTAATCAAGAGACCCAGTACTTC.

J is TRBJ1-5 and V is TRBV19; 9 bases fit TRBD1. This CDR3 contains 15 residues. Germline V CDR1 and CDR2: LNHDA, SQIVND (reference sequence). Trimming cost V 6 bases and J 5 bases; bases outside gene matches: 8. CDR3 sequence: CASRIWDRVHQPQHF. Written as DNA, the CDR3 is TGTGCCAGTAGGATCTGGGACAGGGTTCATCAGCCCCAGCATTTT.